This record covers a single TCR beta chain. Antigen unknown. V lost 2 bases to trimming and J lost 4 bases, with 8 bases between them. This CDR3 is built from 14 residues. Germline V CDR1 and CDR2: KGHDR, SFDVKD. This specimen comes from a study of CD8 T cells in ankylosing spondylitis. Study-wide results and caveats: Clones linked to the disease showed a CD8+ phenotype. They occurred at relatively low frequencies in peripheral blood. Seven to nine highly homologous variants formed a TCR beta motif that appeared characteristic of ankylosing spondylitis blood.

TCRdb fed the 5' RACE reads into MiXCR, producing one record per CDR3 protein. The repertoire consists of some 840,000 distinct CDR3 sequences, with 12% occurring once and the leading ten covering roughly 0.51%. The chain is built from TRBV24-1 and TRBJ1-5, with D possibly matching TRBD1 (5 bases). This receptor was obtained from a male donor with ankylosing spondylitis. The source material was blood, either unsorted or a sorted T cell fraction (not recorded which). CDR3 DNA sequence: TGTGCCACCAGTGATTCCGGGACTAATCAGCCCCAGCATTTT. Its translation is CATSDSGTNQPQHF.